This TCR beta chain came from a study of regulatory T cells in long-lasting Graves disease. For the study at large: For a period under 3 months, newly diagnosed Graves' patients had taken antithyroid drugs. Study-wide points: Persistent disease favored TRBV28, TRBJ1-2 and TRBJ2-5.

Arm-PCR of CDR3 regions with iRepertoire HTBI primers generated TCR beta libraries. TCRdb ran MiXCR on the multiplex PCR reads and lists one entry per CDR3 protein. The sample has roughly 610,000 distinct CDR3 sequences; around 17% are singletons. This clonotype came up once. Its antigen is as yet unknown. Time point described: newly diagnosed GD, antithyroid drugs for less than 3 months. After RNA was extracted from PBMCs, the TCR library was made from it. The V segment lost 8 bases and the J segment 7 bases; nucleotides outside the gene matches: 5. Looked up from germline, CDR1 is MDHEN and CDR2 is SYDVKM. The CDR3 is 14 amino acids. Another study also made use of these data, one on T cells in Graves' hyperthyroidism and ophthalmopathy. That source notes: Exclusion of a patient resulted from uncontrolled infection, other autoimmune disease, pregnancy or lactation.

This chain joins TRBV28 and TRBJ2-1; 13 bases line up with TRBD2. The specimen comprised peripheral blood mononuclear cells (PBMCs), sampled at new diagnosis, from a patient treated with antithyroid drugs. This TCR came from a woman aged 25-40 years with Graves disease. The CDR3 nucleotides read TGTGCCAGCTCGGGACTAGCGGGGACAAATGAGCAGTTCTTC. This encodes CASSGLAGTNEQFF.